The 31 T cell receptor beta chains in this list originate from one sample, sequenced in a study of response to subunit inactivated influenza vaccine. TCRdb itself ran the RT-PCR reads through MiXCR, one entry per CDR3 protein. The sample comprises under 750,000 distinct CDR3 sequences, 12% of which are singletons, and roughly 10% rests with the top ten. The input for sequencing was PBMCs from blood, taken on the day of vaccination. These receptors were obtained from a man aged 50-59 years who received an inactivated influenza vaccine.

This clonotype was counted between two and nine times. The chain couples TRBV20-1 to TRBJ2-7, with D perhaps matching TRBD2 (6 bases). Trimming cost V 6 bases and J 0 bases, with 12 bases left between them. Germline V gene lookup returns CDR1 DFQATT and CDR2 SNEGSKA (reference sequence). The CDR3 has 13 residues. Written as DNA, the CDR3 is TGCAGTGCAACACGGGGGTACTCCTACGAGCAGTACTTC. Translating it yields CSATRGYSYEQYF.

This clonotype was observed a few times. At one boundary the junction diverges from the germline segment, which might be a read error. This chain joins TRBV2 and TRBJ1-2; the match to TRBD1 covers 8 bases. The CDR3 consists of 13 residues. The germline CDR1 and CDR2 sequences are SNHLY and FYNNEI. CDR3 DNA: TGTGCCAGCCAGACAGGGGACCTTTATGACTACACCTTC. Protein sequence: CASQTGDLYDYTF.

The CDR3 region is CSVGLGLGGGADEQFF. CDR3 coding DNA: TGCAGCGTCGGTTTGGGCTTAGGGGGGGGGGCCGATGAGCAGTTCTTC. V is TRBV29-1 and J is TRBJ2-1; TRBD2 might be the D (7 bases). V lost 6 bases and J lost 8, with 26 bases in between. This CDR3 region has 16 residues. Germline V gene lookup returns CDR1 SQVTM and CDR2 ANQGSEA.

In this sample, this clonotype turned up a few times. The V call is TRBV5-1, the J call TRBJ2-3, with TRBD2 matching over 8 bases. The V gene end was trimmed by 3 bases and the J gene end by 1 base; junction bases not matched to a gene: 7. The CDR3 has 16 amino acids. Germline V CDR1 and CDR2: SGHRS, YFSETQ. The CDR3 nucleotides are TGCGCCAGCAGCTCCCGTCCGGGACTAGGCACAGATACGCAGTATTTT. Encoded protein: CASSSRPGLGTDTQYF.

The chain links TRBV4-3 to TRBJ2-3; TRBD2 matches at 14 bases. Germline values: CDR1 LGHNA, CDR2 YSLEER. V lost 0 bases to trimming and J lost 3 bases; unmatched junction nucleotides: 8. The CDR3 has 19 amino acids. Here the CDR3 reads CASSQEPGTSGRRTDTQYF. The CDR3 DNA reads TGCGCCAGCAGCCAAGAACCCGGGACTAGCGGGAGAAGGACAGATACGCAGTATTTT.

This clonotype occurred many times. This chain uses TRBV7-8 with TRBJ1-1; D unclear. The CDR3 contains 14 residues. Trimming cost V 5 bases and J 4 bases, with 14 bases left between them. Germline values: CDR1 SGHVS, CDR2 FQNEAQ. In DNA, the CDR3 is TGTGCCAGCAGCCGGACCGCTTTAAGCACTGAAGCTTTCTTT. It encodes CASSRTALSTEAFF.

The gene calls are TRBV15 and TRBJ2-3; D is unclear. CDR1 is LNHNV and CDR2 is YYDKDF in the germline V gene (reference sequence). The V end lost 1 base, the J end lost 4 bases, and 0 bases lay between the germline ends. The CDR3 has 11 residues. The CDR3: CATSRADTQYF. In nucleotides, the CDR3 is TGTGCCACCAGCAGAGCAGATACGCAGTATTTT.

This clonotype was counted only a few times. V usage is TRBV20-1 and J usage is TRBJ2-1, with no clear D. CDR1 and CDR2 from the germline V gene are DFQATT and SNEGSKA (reference sequence). Trimming left V 3 bases short and J 5 bases short, with 17 bases between. The CDR3 runs 15 residues. The CDR3 sequence: CSASIPERTNNEQFF. The CDR3, as DNA: TGCAGTGCTAGTATCCCGGAGCGAACCAACAATGAGCAGTTCTTC.

This clonotype was observed a few times. CDR3 DNA sequence: TGCGCCAGCAACCGTGGTGGTAAGGCTGGGGCCAACGTCCTGACTTTC. Its protein product is CASNRGGKAGANVLTF. J is TRBJ2-6 and V is TRBV5-1; D not certain. CDR1 and CDR2 (germline): SGHRS, YFSETQ. The V gene lost 6 bases and the J gene lost 2 bases, with 15 bases spanning the gap. This CDR3 contains 16 residues. The entire variable domain, with the rest obtained from reference TRBV5-1 and TRBJ2-6, is as follows: KAGVTQTPRYLIKTRGQQVTLSCSPISGHRSVSWYQQTPGQGLQFLFEYFSETQRNKGNFPGRFSGRQFSNSRSEMNVSTLELGDSALYLCASNRGGKAGANVLTFGAGSRLTVL.

This chain links TRBV5-1 with TRBJ1-1; 7 bases are a match to TRBD1. Germline V gene sequence: CDR1 SGHRS, CDR2 YFSETQ. The CDR3 runs 15 residues. J lost 4 bases, V lost 0 bases, and 6 bases had no gene match. CDR3 nucleotide sequence: TGCGCCAGCAGCTTGGCGGGAGGGGGCCCCACTGAAGCTTTCTTT. Amino acids: CASSLAGGGPTEAFF. The full variable domain, in which reference TRBV5-1 and TRBJ1-1 provide the parts outside the CDR3, is KAGVTQTPRYLIKTRGQQVTLSCSPISGHRSVSWYQQTPGQGLQFLFEYFSETQRNKGNFPGRFSGRQFSNSRSEMNVSTLELGDSALYLCASSLAGGGPTEAFFGQGTRLTVV.

This clonotype has a handful of counts. This chain uses TRBV20-1 with TRBJ2-2; maybe TRBD1 (6 bases). Per the germline V gene, CDR1 is DFQATT and CDR2 is SNEGSKA (reference sequence). The V end lost 3 bases, the J end lost 8 bases, and 10 bases lay between the germline ends. This CDR3 is built from 12 residues. The CDR3 protein is CSARWGLGELFF. In nucleotides, the CDR3 is TGCAGTGCTAGGTGGGGGCTTGGGGAGCTGTTTTTT.

This clonotype was counted ten times or more. The J gene is TRBJ2-3, the V gene TRBV5-6, with 10 bases lining up with TRBD2. CDR1 is SGHDT, CDR2 YYEEEE, per germline. The CDR3 covers 16 residues. Losses at the gene ends were 4 bases for V and 6 bases for J; bases not matched to a gene: 11. CDR3 residues: CASSRTSGPPRDTQYF. Written as DNA, the CDR3 is TGTGCCAGCAGCCGGACTAGCGGCCCCCCGCGGGATACGCAGTATTTT.

The chain couples TRBV6-2 or TRBV6-3 to TRBJ2-1; 7 nucleotides line up with TRBD1. The CDR3 runs 18 residues. Germline V gives CDR1 MNHEY, CDR2 SVGEGT. The junction had 16 bases not matched to a gene; V was cut back by 0 bases and J by 8 bases. The CDR3 DNA follows: TGTGCCAGCAGTTACTCGAGCACGGACAGGCTGCTCAAGGATGAGCAGTTCTTC. Translation: CASSYSSTDRLLKDEQFF.

V and J are TRBV7-2 and TRBJ2-1; unclear D gene. Trimming shortened V by 2 bases and J by 9 bases, and 17 bases separated the two germline ends. CDR1 and CDR2 from the germline V gene are SGHTA and FQGNSA. The CDR3 loop spans 15 amino acids. CDR3 amino acids: CASSLLVHPGGEQFF. The CDR3 DNA is TGTGCCAGCAGCTTATTGGTTCACCCGGGCGGTGAGCAGTTCTTC.

A few counts support this clonotype. The chain joins TRBV4-3 to TRBJ2-1, with TRBD1 as a possible D gene (6 bases). Germline-derived CDR1 and CDR2 are LGHNA and YSLEER. The V and J ends lost 3 bases and 8 bases respectively, with 14 bases between them. The CDR3 length is 14 residues. DNA of the CDR3: TGCGCCAGCAGCCACCTTGACGAGGGGGATGAGCAGTTCTTC. Translating it yields CASSHLDEGDEQFF.

This rearrangement joins TRBV29-1 to TRBJ2-3; D perhaps matches TRBD1 (6 bases). The CDR3 consists of 14 residues. The germline V gene encodes CDR1 SQVTM and CDR2 ANQGSEA. Between the trimmed V and J ends, which lost 4 bases and 6 bases, there was a span of 17 bases. CDR3 in DNA: TGCAGCGTTGGGGGGCGTCAACGAGTCGATACGCAGTATTTT. It translates to CSVGGRQRVDTQYF.

The V gene is TRBV7-2, the J gene TRBJ1-1; the D gene is possibly TRBD1 (6 bases). Trimming stripped 5 bases from V and 3 bases from J, with 16 bases between. The germline V gene has CDR1 SGHTA and CDR2 FQGNSA. The CDR3 is made up of 15 amino acids. CDR3 nucleotides: TGTGCCAGCAGCGCCCGACAGGTTCAAGACACTGAAGCTTTCTTT. Its protein product is CASSARQVQDTEAFF.

In this sample, this clonotype turned up many times. The chain joins TRBV4-1 to TRBJ2-2; TRBD2 matches 13 bases. V was clipped by 0 bases and J by 5 bases; unmatched bases: 12. CDR1 MGHRA and CDR2 YSYEKL come from the germline V gene. CDR3 size: 20 residues. The CDR3 nucleotides are TGCGCCAGCAGCCAAGAAACCGGGACTAGCGGGGTTCGGAGAACCGGGGAGCTGTTTTTT. The encoded protein is CASSQETGTSGVRRTGELFF.

This clonotype has ten or more counts. This chain links TRBV27 with TRBJ2-5; 9 bases are shared with TRBD2. The germline gives CDR1 MNHEY, CDR2 SMNVEV (reference sequence). V shed 4 bases, J shed 2 bases, and the junction held 8 bases outside the gene matches. The CDR3 covers 16 residues. In DNA form, the CDR3 reads TGTGCCAGCAGTTCCGGACTAGCGAGTACGCAAGAGACCCAGTACTTC. Its translation is CASSSGLASTQETQYF.

This chain links TRBV9 with TRBJ2-5, with unresolved D. The CDR3 covers 12 residues. V was clipped by 0 bases and J by 3 bases, with 3 bases between them. Looked up from germline, CDR1 is SGDLS and CDR2 is YYNGEE. In nucleotides, the CDR3 is TGTGCCAGCAGCGTAGAGGAAGAGACCCAGTACTTC. Translating it yields CASSVEEETQYF.

J is TRBJ1-5 and V is TRBV19, with 8 nucleotides matching TRBD1. This CDR3 region has 15 residues. Germline assignment: CDR1 LNHDA and CDR2 SQIVND (reference sequence). V was clipped by 6 bases and J by 5 bases; unmatched bases: 9. Here the CDR3 DNA reads TGTGCCAGTAGAGGGAGGTCAGGGGGCCATCAGCCCCAGCATTTT. Translation: CASRGRSGGHQPQHF. Complete variable domain (other parts from reference TRBV19 and TRBJ1-5): DGGITQSPKYLFRKEGQNVTLSCEQNLNHDAMYWYRQDPGQGLRLIYYSQIVNDFQKGDIAEGYSVSREKKESFPLTVTSAQKNPTAFYLCASRGRSGGHQPQHFGDGTRLSIL.

The chain joins TRBV5-1 to TRBJ1-1; no reliable D call. CDR3 length equals 16 residues. Trimming removed 3 bases at V and 4 bases at J, with 19 bases between. Germline V gives CDR1 SGHRS, CDR2 YFSETQ. The CDR3 loop is CASSYRASYLGTEAFF. In DNA, the CDR3 is TGCGCCAGCAGCTACCGGGCCTCCTACCTGGGCACTGAAGCTTTCTTT.

This clonotype showed up just a few times. The chain recombines TRBV6-2 or TRBV6-3 with TRBJ2-1, with 14 bases fitting TRBD2. The ends lost 7 bases at V and 1 base at J; junction bases unmatched: 9. The germline gives CDR1 MNHEY, CDR2 SVGEGT. The CDR3 spans 18 residues. CDR3 residues: CASTRTSGRRTSYNEQFF. As DNA, the CDR3 is TGTGCCAGCACCCGGACTAGCGGGAGGAGGACTTCCTACAATGAGCAGTTCTTC.

This clonotype was picked up a small number of times. The V and J genes are TRBV12-3 or TRBV12-4 and TRBJ2-5, with D possibly TRBD1 on 7 matching bases. V was trimmed by 3 bases and J by 5 bases, leaving 13 bases between them. This CDR3 is built from 14 residues. The CDR3 DNA reads TGTGCCAGCAGTTTGCAGGGGGGCGATGAGACCCAGTACTTC. Translating it yields CASSLQGGDETQYF.

This clonotype occurred many times. V gene TRBV20-1 combines with J gene TRBJ2-3; no definite D call. The V end was cut by 3 bases, the J end by 1 base, with 11 bases between. Germline V gives CDR1 DFQATT, CDR2 SNEGSKA (reference sequence). The CDR3 spans 14 residues. The CDR3 loop is CSARSREGTDTQYF. The CDR3 DNA reads as TGCAGTGCTAGGTCCAGAGAGGGCACAGATACGCAGTATTTT.

This clonotype was seen a handful of times. The chain uses TRBV11-2 and TRBJ2-3; D gene unclear. The CDR3 consists of 15 residues. Per the germline V gene, CDR1 is SGHAT and CDR2 is FQNNGV. V lost 3 bases and J 2 bases, leaving 12 bases between the germline ends. The CDR3 region is CASSFGSADTDTQYF. CDR3 bases: TGTGCCAGCAGCTTTGGTTCGGCGGACACAGATACGCAGTATTTT.

On this clonotype: This could be a read error, since a much larger clone is one nucleotide away. V is TRBV29-1 and J is TRBJ2-5; D is uncertain. Looked up from germline, CDR1 is SQVTM and CDR2 is ANQGSEA. This CDR3 has 12 residues. The CDR3 DNA sequence: TGCCGCGTTGATAACAGCCAAGAGACCCAGTACTTC. It specifies CRVDNSQETQYF.

This clonotype showed up just a few times. The chain has TRBV4-3 and TRBJ1-5; D is possibly TRBD1 (5 bases). Deletions cut 3 bases from V and 5 bases from J, with 11 bases between. The CDR3 spans 14 residues. Germline loops: CDR1 LGHNA, CDR2 YSLEER. The DNA of the CDR3 is TGCGCCAGCAGCCACCGAAGGGACCATCAGCCCCAGCATTTT. Translated: CASSHRRDHQPQHF.

The chain couples TRBV10-1 to TRBJ2-4; D is ambiguous. Germline CDR1 and CDR2: WNHNN and SYGVQD (reference sequence). The CDR3 totals 13 residues. V lost 4 bases to trimming and J lost 3 bases, with 7 bases between them. The CDR3 reads CASSGDIKNIQYF. DNA for the CDR3: TGCGCCAGCAGTGGAGACATCAAAAACATTCAGTACTTC.

This clonotype showed up many times. V and J are TRBV4-3 and TRBJ2-3; D is unresolved. Trimming removed 3 bases at V and 4 bases at J, with 5 bases between. The V gene's germline CDR1 is LGHNA and CDR2 YSLEER. The CDR3 totals 12 residues. CDR3 DNA: TGCGCCAGCAGCCAGAGATCAGATACGCAGTATTTT. It is translated as CASSQRSDTQYF.

The chain joins TRBV10-2 to TRBJ2-7; 7 bases align to TRBD1. Germline trimming cut 4 bases from V and 3 bases from J; bases unmatched to any gene: 6. There are 14 residues in the CDR3. Germline V gives CDR1 WSHSY, CDR2 SAAADI. In nucleotides, the CDR3 is TGCGCCAGCAGTGGACAGGGAATATTCTACGAGCAGTACTTC. This codes for CASSGQGIFYEQYF.